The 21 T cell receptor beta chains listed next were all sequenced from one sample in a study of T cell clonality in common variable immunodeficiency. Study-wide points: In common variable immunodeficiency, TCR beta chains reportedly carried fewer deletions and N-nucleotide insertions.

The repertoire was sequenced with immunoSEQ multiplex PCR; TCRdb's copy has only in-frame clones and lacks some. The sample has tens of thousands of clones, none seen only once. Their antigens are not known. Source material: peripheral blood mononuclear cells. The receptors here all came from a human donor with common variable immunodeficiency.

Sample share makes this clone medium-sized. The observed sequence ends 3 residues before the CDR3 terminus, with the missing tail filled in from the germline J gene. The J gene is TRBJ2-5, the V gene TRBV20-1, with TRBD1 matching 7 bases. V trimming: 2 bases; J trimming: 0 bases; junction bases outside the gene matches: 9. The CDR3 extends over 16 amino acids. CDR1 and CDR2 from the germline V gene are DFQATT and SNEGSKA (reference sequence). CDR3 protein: CSARRLGQLYQETQYF. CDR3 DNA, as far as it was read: TGCAGTGCTAGACGATTGGGACAGCTGTACCAAGAGACC.

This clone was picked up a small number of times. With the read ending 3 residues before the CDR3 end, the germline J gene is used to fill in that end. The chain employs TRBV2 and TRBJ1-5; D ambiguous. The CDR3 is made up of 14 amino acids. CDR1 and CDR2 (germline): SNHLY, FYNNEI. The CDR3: CASSERRADGPQHF. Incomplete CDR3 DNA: TGTGCCAGCAGTGAAAGGAGGGCTGACGGCCCC.

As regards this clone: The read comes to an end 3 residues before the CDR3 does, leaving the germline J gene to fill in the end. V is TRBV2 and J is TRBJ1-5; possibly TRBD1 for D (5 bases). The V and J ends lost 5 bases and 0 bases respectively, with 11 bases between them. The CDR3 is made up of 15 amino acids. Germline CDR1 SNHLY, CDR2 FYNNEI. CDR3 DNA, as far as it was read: TGTGCCAGCAGTCAGGACGGGGGTAGCAATCAGCCC. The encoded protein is CASSQDGGSNQP. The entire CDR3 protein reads CASSQDGGSNQPQHF.

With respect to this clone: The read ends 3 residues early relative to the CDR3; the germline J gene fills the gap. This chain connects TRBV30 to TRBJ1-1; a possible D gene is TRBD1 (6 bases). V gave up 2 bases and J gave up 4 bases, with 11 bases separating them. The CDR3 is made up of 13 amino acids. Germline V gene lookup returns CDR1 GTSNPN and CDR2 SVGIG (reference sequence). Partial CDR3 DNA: TGTGCCTGGAGTTGCCAGGGGAGCACTGAA. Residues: CAWSCQGSTE. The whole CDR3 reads CAWSCQGSTEAFF.

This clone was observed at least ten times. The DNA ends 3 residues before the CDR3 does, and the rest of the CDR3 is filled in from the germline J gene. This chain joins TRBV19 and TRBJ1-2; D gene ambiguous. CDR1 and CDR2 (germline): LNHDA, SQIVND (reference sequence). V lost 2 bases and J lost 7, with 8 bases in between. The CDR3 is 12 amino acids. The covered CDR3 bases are TGTGCCAGTAGTATATACGCGCGTGGC. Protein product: CASSIYARG. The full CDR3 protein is CASSIYARGYTF.

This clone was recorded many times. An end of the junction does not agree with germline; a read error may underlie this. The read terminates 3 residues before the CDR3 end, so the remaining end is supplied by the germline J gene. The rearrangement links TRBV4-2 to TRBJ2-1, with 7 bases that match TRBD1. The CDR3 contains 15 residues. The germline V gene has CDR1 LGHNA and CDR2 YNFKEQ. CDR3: CASSPSGTAYNEQFF. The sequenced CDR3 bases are TGCGCCAGCAGCCCTTCCGGGACAGCCTACAATGAG.

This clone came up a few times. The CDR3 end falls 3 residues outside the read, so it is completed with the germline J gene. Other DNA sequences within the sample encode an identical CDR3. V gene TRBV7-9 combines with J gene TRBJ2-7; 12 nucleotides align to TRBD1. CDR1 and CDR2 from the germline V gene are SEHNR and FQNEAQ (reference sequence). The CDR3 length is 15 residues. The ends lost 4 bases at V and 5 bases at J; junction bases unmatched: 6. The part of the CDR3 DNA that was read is TGTGCCAGCAGCTACCGGGACAGGGGGCTCCACGAG. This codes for CASSYRDRGLHE. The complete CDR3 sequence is CASSYRDRGLHEQYF.

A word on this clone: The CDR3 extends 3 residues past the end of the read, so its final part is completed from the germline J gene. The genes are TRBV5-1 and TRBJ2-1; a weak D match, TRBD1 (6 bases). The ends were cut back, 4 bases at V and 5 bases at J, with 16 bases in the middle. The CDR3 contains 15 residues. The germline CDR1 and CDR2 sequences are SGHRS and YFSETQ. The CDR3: CASSLRTAGNNEQFF. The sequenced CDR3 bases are TGCGCCAGCAGCCTGAGGACAGCCGGAAACAATGAG.

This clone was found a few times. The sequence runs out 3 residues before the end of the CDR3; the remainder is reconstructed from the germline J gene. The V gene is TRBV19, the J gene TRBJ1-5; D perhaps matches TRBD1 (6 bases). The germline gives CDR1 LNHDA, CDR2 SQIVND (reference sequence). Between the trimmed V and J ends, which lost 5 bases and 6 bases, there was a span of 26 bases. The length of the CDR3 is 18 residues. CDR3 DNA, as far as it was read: TGTGCCAGTAGTCTTGACCTGGGGGGGCGCTTTAGTGGTCAGCCC. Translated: CASSLDLGGRFSGQP. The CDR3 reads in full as CASSLDLGGRFSGQPQHF.

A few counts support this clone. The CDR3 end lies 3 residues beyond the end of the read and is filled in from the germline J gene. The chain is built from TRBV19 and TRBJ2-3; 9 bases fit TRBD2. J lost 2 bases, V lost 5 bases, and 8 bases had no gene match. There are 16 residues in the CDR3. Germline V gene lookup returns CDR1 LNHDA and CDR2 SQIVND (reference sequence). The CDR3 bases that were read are TGTGCCAGTAGTCCTTGGACTAGCGACTTCACAGATACG. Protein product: CASSPWTSDFTDT. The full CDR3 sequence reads CASSPWTSDFTDTQYF.

The chain's CDR3 is CASSSTGGYGYTF. Incomplete CDR3 DNA: TGTGCCAGCAGCTCCACAGGGGGCTATGGC. J is TRBJ1-2 and V is TRBV7-3; 8 positions agree with TRBD1. Coverage ceases 3 residues before the CDR3 finishes, and the germline J gene fills in the end. With V trimmed by 4 bases and J by 4 bases, 2 bases remained unmatched. Germline loops: CDR1 SGHTA, CDR2 FQGTGA. The CDR3 has 13 residues.

The DNA read from the CDR3 is TGTGCCTGGAACCCAACAGGGGTGCGCACCGGGGAG. As protein: CAWNPTGVRTGE. The CDR3, in full, reads CAWNPTGVRTGELFF. The gene calls are TRBV30 and TRBJ2-2; TRBD1 aligns across 7 bases. The CDR3 goes on 3 residues after the read ends, and that part is filled in from the germline J gene. The CDR3 extends over 15 amino acids. V was clipped by 4 bases and J by 4 bases; unmatched bases: 9. The germline CDR1 and CDR2 sequences are GTSNPN and SVGIG (reference sequence).

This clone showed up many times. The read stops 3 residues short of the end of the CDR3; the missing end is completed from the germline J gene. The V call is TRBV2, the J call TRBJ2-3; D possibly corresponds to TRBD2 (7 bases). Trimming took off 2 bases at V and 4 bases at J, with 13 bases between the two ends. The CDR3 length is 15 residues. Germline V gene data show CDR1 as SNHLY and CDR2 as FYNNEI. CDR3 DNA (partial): TGTGCCAGCAGTGAAATGAGGGGGGGGCCAGATACG. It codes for CASSEMRGGPDT. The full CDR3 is CASSEMRGGPDTQYF.

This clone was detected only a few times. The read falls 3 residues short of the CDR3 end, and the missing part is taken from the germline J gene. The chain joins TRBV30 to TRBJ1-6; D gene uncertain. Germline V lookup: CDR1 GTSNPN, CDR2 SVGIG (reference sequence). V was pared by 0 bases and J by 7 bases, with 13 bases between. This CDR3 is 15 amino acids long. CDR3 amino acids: CAWSVRQRANSPLHF. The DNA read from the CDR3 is TGTGCCTGGAGTGTGCGTCAAAGGGCCAATTCACCC. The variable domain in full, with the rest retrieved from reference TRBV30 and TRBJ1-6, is SQTIHQWPATLVQPVGSPLSLECTVEGTSNPNLYWYRQAAGRGLQLLFYSVGIGQISSEVPQNLSASRPQDRQFILSSKKLLLSDSGFYLCAWSVRQRANSPLHFGNGTRLTVT.

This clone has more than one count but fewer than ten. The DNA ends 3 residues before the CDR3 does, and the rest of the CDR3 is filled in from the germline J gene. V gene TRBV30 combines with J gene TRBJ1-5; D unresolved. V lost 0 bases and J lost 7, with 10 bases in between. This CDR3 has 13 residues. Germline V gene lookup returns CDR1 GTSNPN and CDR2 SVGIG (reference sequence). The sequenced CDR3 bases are TGTGCCTGGAGTGTAAGGGTAGACCAGCCC. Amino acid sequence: CAWSVRVDQP. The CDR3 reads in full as CAWSVRVDQPQHF.

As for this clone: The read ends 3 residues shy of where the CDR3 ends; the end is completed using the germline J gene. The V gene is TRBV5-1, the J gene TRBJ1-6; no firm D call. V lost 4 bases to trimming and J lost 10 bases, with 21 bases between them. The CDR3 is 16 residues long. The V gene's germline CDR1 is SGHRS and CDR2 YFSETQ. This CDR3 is CASSPSRQEGRSPLHF. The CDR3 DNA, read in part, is TGCGCCAGCAGCCCGTCTCGGCAGGAGGGCCGCTCACCC.

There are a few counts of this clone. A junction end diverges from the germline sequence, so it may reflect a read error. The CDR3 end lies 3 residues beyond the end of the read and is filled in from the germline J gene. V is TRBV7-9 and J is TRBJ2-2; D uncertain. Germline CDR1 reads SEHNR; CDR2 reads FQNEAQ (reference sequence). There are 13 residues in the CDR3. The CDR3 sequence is CSSSLGHTGELFF. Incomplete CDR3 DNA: TGTTCCAGCAGCTTAGGGCACACCGGGGAG.

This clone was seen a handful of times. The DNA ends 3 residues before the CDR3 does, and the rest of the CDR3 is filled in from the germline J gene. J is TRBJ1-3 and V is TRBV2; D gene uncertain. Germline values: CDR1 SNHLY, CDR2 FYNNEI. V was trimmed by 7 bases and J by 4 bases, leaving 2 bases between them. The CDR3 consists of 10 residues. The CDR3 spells CASTGNTIYF. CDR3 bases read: TGTGCCAGCACAGGAAACACC.

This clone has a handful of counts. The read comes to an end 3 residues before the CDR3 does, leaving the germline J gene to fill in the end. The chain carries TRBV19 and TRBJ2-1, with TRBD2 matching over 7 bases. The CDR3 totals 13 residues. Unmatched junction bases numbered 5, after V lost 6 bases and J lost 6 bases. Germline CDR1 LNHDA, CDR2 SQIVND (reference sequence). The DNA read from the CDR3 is TGTGCCAGTAGCCCACTAGCGAGCAATGAG. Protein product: CASSPLASNE. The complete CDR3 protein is CASSPLASNEQFF.

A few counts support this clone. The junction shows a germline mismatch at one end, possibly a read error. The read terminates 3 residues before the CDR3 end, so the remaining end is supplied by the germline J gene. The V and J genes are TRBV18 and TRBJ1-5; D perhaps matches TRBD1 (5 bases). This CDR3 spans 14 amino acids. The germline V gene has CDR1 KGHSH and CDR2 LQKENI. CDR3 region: CASAPGLSNQPQHF. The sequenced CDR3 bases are TGTGCCAGCGCACCGGGACTTTCCAATCAGCCC.

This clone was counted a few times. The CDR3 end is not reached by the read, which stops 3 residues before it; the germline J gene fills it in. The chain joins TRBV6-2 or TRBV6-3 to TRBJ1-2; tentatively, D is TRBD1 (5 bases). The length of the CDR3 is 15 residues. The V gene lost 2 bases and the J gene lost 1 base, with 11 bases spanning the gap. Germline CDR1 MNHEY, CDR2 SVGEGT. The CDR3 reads CASSYDRDNNYGYTF. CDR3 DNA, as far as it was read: TGTGCCAGCAGTTACGACAGAGATAATAACTATGGC.